This is a list of T cell receptor beta chains from one sample in a study of blood T cells in healthy people across ages. TCRdb reprocessed the 5' RACE reads with MiXCR, giving one entry per CDR3 protein. The repertoire holds fewer than 2 million distinct CDR3 sequences, with roughly two fifths as singletons. Sample: blood. All receptors come from a human donor in good health. Both conserved end residues are part of each CDR3. Each record gives: J gene, CDR3 length, D gene, V gene, clone size, CDR3 DNA, CDR3 protein. The D gene is left open where the match is weak. Size values are once, few and many counts, or a class for expanded clones, and some rows have none.

J: TRBJ2-7
length: 14
D: -
V: TRBV12-3/TRBV12-4
size: -
DNA: TGTGCCAGCAGTTTAATGCGGGGTACCTACGAGCAGTACTTC
CDR3: CASSLMRGTYEQYF

J: TRBJ2-7
length: 14
D: -
V: TRBV20-1
size: few
DNA: TGCAGTGCTAGAGACCCCGACCAGGTCTACGAGCAGTACTTC
CDR3: CSARDPDQVYEQYF

J: TRBJ1-1
length: 15
D: TRBD1
V: TRBV20-1
size: -
DNA: TGCAGTGCTATAGGGACAGGGGGTTCGACCACTGAAGCTTTCTTT
CDR3: CSAIGTGGSTTEAFF

J: TRBJ2-7
length: 15
D: TRBD1
V: TRBV20-1
size: few
DNA: TGCAGTGCTAGAAGCAGAGGGACAGGGAGGTACGAGCAGTACTTC
CDR3: CSARSRGTGRYEQYF

J: TRBJ2-7
length: 13
D: TRBD1
V: TRBV29-1
size: many
DNA: TGCAGCGTCGTCCGGGACAGCTCCTACGAGCAGTACTTC
CDR3: CSVVRDSSYEQYF

J: TRBJ2-7
length: 16
D: TRBD1
V: TRBV4-2
size: -
DNA: TGTGCCAGCAGCCAAGATCTTGGGACAGGGGGGAAGAAGCAGTACTTC
CDR3: CASSQDLGTGGKKQYF

J: TRBJ1-2
length: 16
D: -
V: TRBV4-3
size: -
DNA: TGCGCCAGCAGCCAAGATTGGGGATTTAAATGGTATGGCTACACCTTC
CDR3: CASSQDWGFKWYGYTF

J: TRBJ1-1
length: 13
D: -
V: TRBV29-1
size: few
DNA: TGCAGCGTTGAAGGGCGGCAGAACACTGAAGCTTTCTTT
CDR3: CSVEGRQNTEAFF

J: TRBJ1-5
length: 12
D: -
V: TRBV7-6
size: -
DNA: TGTGCCAGCAGCTCGCCCCGACAGCCCCAGCATTTT
CDR3: CASSSPRQPQHF

J: TRBJ1-5
length: 14
D: TRBD1
V: TRBV20-1
size: -
DNA: TGCAGTGCCAGGACAGGCTATAGCAATCAGCCCCGGCATTTT
CDR3: CSARTGYSNQPRHF

J: TRBJ1-2
length: 14
D: -
V: TRBV7-2
size: -
DNA: TGTGCCAGCAGCTTCCGAAGGCAGAACTATGGCTACACCTTC
CDR3: CASSFRRQNYGYTF

J: TRBJ1-1
length: 14
D: -
V: TRBV29-1
size: -
DNA: TGCAGCGTTGATGATTGGACAGAAACGAAGGAAGCTTTCTTT
CDR3: CSVDDWTETKEAFF

J: TRBJ1-1
length: 15
D: TRBD1
V: TRBV11-2
size: -
DNA: TGTGCCAGCAGCTCCATCTGGGACAGTCAAACTGAAGCTTTCTTT
CDR3: CASSSIWDSQTEAFF

J: TRBJ2-1
length: 13
D: TRBD1
V: TRBV5-1
size: -
DNA: TGCGCCAGCGGGGACAGGCCGAACAATGAGCAGTTCTTC
CDR3: CASGDRPNNEQFF

J: TRBJ2-3
length: 15
D: -
V: TRBV20-1
size: -
DNA: TGCAGTGCAGGATCGGGGGCCGTTTCCACAGATACGCAGTATTTT
CDR3: CSAGSGAVSTDTQYF

J: TRBJ1-1
length: 14
D: -
V: TRBV18
size: few
DNA: TGTGCCAGCTCACCACAGAGCAGGGATACTGAAGCTTTCTTT
CDR3: CASSPQSRDTEAFF

J: TRBJ2-1
length: 19
D: -
V: TRBV15
size: -
DNA: TGTGCCACCAGCAGAAGAAAGGGAGTGTGGACTCAAAAAGGGGATGAGCAGTTCTTC
CDR3: CATSRRKGVWTQKGDEQFF

J: TRBJ2-1
length: 16
D: -
V: TRBV20-1
size: few
DNA: TGCAGTGCTAAACTAATCGATAGAGGCGGAAGTAATGAGCAGTTCTTC
CDR3: CSAKLIDRGGSNEQFF

J: TRBJ2-7
length: 13
D: -
V: TRBV27
size: -
DNA: TGTGCCAGCAGTATTAGTATCCCCTACGAGCAGTACTTC
CDR3: CASSISIPYEQYF

J: TRBJ1-2
length: 11
D: -
V: TRBV10-3
size: many
DNA: TGTGCCATCCAGGGGTTAGCCGGCTACACCTTC
CDR3: CAIQGLAGYTF

J: TRBJ2-7
length: 12
D: -
V: TRBV12-3/TRBV12-4
size: -
DNA: TGTGCCAGCAGTTTTATTCCCTACGAGCAGTACTTC
CDR3: CASSFIPYEQYF

J: TRBJ2-4
length: 15
D: -
V: TRBV7-2
size: few
DNA: TGTGCCAGCAGCTTAGGGGGAGGGGGGCTAAACATTCAGTACTTC
CDR3: CASSLGGGGLNIQYF

J: TRBJ2-5
length: 15
D: TRBD2
V: TRBV20-1
size: -
DNA: TGCAGTGCTCGTGACCAGCGGGGGGGCCTGAAGACCCAGTACTTC
CDR3: CSARDQRGGLKTQYF

J: TRBJ1-2
length: 13
D: -
V: TRBV4-1
size: few
DNA: TGCGCCAGCAGCCAAGCAGTCTTCTATGGCTACACCTTC
CDR3: CASSQAVFYGYTF

J: TRBJ2-7
length: 15
D: TRBD2
V: TRBV25-1
size: many
DNA: TGTGCCAGCAGTGCCAACCGGGACTACCACTACGAGCAGTACTTC
CDR3: CASSANRDYHYEQYF

J: TRBJ2-5
length: 13
D: -
V: TRBV7-2
size: -
DNA: TGTGCCAGCAGCGATCGGGTAACAGAGACCCAGTACTTC
CDR3: CASSDRVTETQYF

J: TRBJ1-1
length: 15
D: -
V: TRBV6-5
size: few
DNA: TGTGCCAGCAGTTACTCGGGGGCCGGACTGGCTGAAGCTTTCTTT
CDR3: CASSYSGAGLAEAFF

J: TRBJ2-1
length: 14
D: TRBD1
V: TRBV29-1
size: few
DNA: TGCAGCGTTGCAGAGAGGGGGCCCTACAATGAGCAGTTCTTC
CDR3: CSVAERGPYNEQFF

J: TRBJ2-1
length: 16
D: TRBD2
V: TRBV24-1
size: few
DNA: TGTGCCACCAGTGATTTAGCGGGGGGGTCCTACAATGAGCAGTTCTTC
CDR3: CATSDLAGGSYNEQFF

J: TRBJ2-7
length: 16
D: -
V: TRBV9
size: -
DNA: TGTGCCAGCAGCCCCGGGGAGCCGGGGGGCTACTACGAGCAGTACTTC
CDR3: CASSPGEPGGYYEQYF

J: TRBJ2-3
length: 12
D: -
V: TRBV20-1
size: few
DNA: TGCAGTGCTACCAGGGCGGCAGATACGCAGTATTTT
CDR3: CSATRAADTQYF

J: TRBJ2-3
length: 19
D: TRBD1
V: TRBV24-1
size: -
DNA: TGTGCCACCAGTGCCCTAGACCCGACCGCCAGGGGGTACACAGATACGCAGTATTTT
CDR3: CATSALDPTARGYTDTQYF

J: TRBJ1-4
length: 13
D: -
V: TRBV29-1
size: -
DNA: TGCAGCGTTGGGGACTCTAGTAATGAAAAACTGTTTTTT
CDR3: CSVGDSSNEKLFF

J: TRBJ1-6
length: 16
D: TRBD1
V: TRBV12-3/TRBV12-4
size: -
DNA: TGTGCCAGCAGTCCATCGGGACAGAACATAATATCACCCCTCCACTTT
CDR3: CASSPSGQNIISPLHF

J: TRBJ2-1
length: 14
D: -
V: TRBV7-8
size: -
DNA: TGTGCCAGCAGCCCAGAGGGGGAGTGGGCTCAGCAGTTCTTC
CDR3: CASSPEGEWAQQFF

J: TRBJ2-4
length: 11
D: -
V: TRBV5-5
size: few
DNA: TGTGCCAGCAGCTTCGGGACGGGACGGTACTTC
CDR3: CASSFGTGRYF

J: TRBJ2-7
length: 17
D: -
V: TRBV28
size: -
DNA: TGTGCCAGCAGTTTAATCCCCGACAGTGTTGGGAACTACGAGCAGTACTTC
CDR3: CASSLIPDSVGNYEQYF

J: TRBJ2-3
length: 21
D: TRBD1
V: TRBV28
size: few
DNA: TGTGCCAGCAGTTTACCCCGAACCACACGGACAGGGGCGACGTCTGGAGATACGCAGTATTTT
CDR3: CASSLPRTTRTGATSGDTQYF

J: TRBJ2-7
length: 15
D: -
V: TRBV6-1
size: -
DNA: TGTGCCAGCACCGAGAACACAGCAACCTCCTACGAGCAGTACTTC
CDR3: CASTENTATSYEQYF

J: TRBJ2-3
length: 16
D: TRBD1
V: TRBV5-6
size: -
DNA: TGTGTCAGCAGCTACGAACCGGGACAGGGCACAGATACGCAGTATTTT
CDR3: CVSSYEPGQGTDTQYF